This T cell receptor beta chain was captured in a study of blood T cells in healthy people across ages. All donors came from Russia, were Caucasian and healthy, and spanned ages roughly 6 to 100. A second PCR of 7 to 11 cycles used a sample-barcoded 5' primer and a J-beta primer mix. TCRdb reprocessed the 5' RACE reads via MiXCR and lists one record per CDR3 protein. The table has more than 650,000 distinct CDR3 sequences, 22% seen once. Germline CDR1 is ENHRY and CDR2 is SYGVKD. The CDR3 spans 13 residues. Trimming cost V 7 bases and J 5 bases; bases outside gene matches: 2. The J gene is TRBJ2-3, the V gene TRBV10-3; 11 positions agree with TRBD2. The origin of this receptor is a man between 65 and 85 years old in good health. Material: blood. The CDR3 reads CAINSGRGDTQYF. CDR3 DNA: TGTGCCATCAATAGCGGGAGGGGAGATACGCAGTATTTT.